The 26 T cell receptor beta chains listed next were all sequenced from one sample in a study of T cells after yellow fever vaccination. TCRdb recomputed calls from the 5' RACE reads with MiXCR, one row per CDR3 protein. This sample yields approximately 550,000 distinct CDR3 sequences, of which about 19% are seen a single time; 14% belongs to the top ten. This specimen consisted of PBMCs, obtained 15 days after the yellow fever booster vaccination. The receptors here all came from a man aged 25 to 45 who received the YFV17D yellow fever vaccine.

This clonotype was recorded a few times. The rearrangement joins TRBV5-1 to TRBJ2-5, with D perhaps TRBD1 (6 bases). CDR1 and CDR2 from the germline V gene are SGHRS and YFSETQ. V lost 3 bases, J lost 5 bases, and 11 bases lay in between. The CDR3 contains 13 residues. The CDR3 coding sequence is TGCGCCAGCAGCTCTGACAGGATTGAGACCCAGTACTTC. This gives the protein CASSSDRIETQYF.

This clonotype was recorded once. This chain joins TRBV12-3 or TRBV12-4 and TRBJ2-7, with no clear D. The CDR3 loop spans 11 amino acids. Trimming removed 5 bases at V and 11 bases at J, with 13 bases between. The CDR3 loop reads CASSLGNSEYF. The CDR3 region has the DNA TGTGCCAGCAGTCTTGGTAATTCGGAGTACTTC.

This clonotype has only a few counts. The rearrangement links TRBV29-1 to TRBJ2-7, with a weak D call TRBD1 (6 bases). Germline lookup yields CDR1 SQVTM and CDR2 ANQGSEA. V dropped 3 bases and J dropped 0 bases, with 12 bases sitting between them. This CDR3 is built from 14 residues. In nucleotides, the CDR3 is TGCAGCGTTGAGGGACAAGGTGACTCCTACGAGCAGTACTTC. Translation: CSVEGQGDSYEQYF.

V is TRBV5-6 and J is TRBJ2-5; 12 bases align to TRBD2. The junction had 5 bases not matched to a gene; V was cut back by 4 bases and J by 4 bases. The length of the CDR3 is 15 residues. CDR1 is SGHDT, CDR2 YYEEEE, per germline. CDR3 coding DNA: TGTGCCAGCAGCGATGGACTAGCGGGAATAGAGACCCAGTACTTC. Its protein product is CASSDGLAGIETQYF.

This clonotype has a handful of counts. This sequence joins TRBV3-1 and TRBJ2-7; D not resolved. Germline assignment: CDR1 LGHDT and CDR2 YNNKEL (reference sequence). V was trimmed by 3 bases and J by 2 bases, leaving 5 bases between them. The CDR3 extends over 12 amino acids. CDR3 region: CASSQTTYEQYF. The DNA for the CDR3 is TGTGCCAGCAGCCAGACCACCTACGAGCAGTACTTC.

The chain is built from TRBV12-3 or TRBV12-4 and TRBJ2-1; TRBD2 matches at 7 bases. The CDR3 totals 13 residues. The V gene end was trimmed by 6 bases and the J gene end by 3 bases; junction bases not matched to a gene: 2. The CDR3 is CASSWDYYNEQFF. The DNA for the CDR3 is TGTGCCAGCAGCTGGGACTACTACAATGAGCAGTTCTTC.

In its sample, this clonotype was seen a few times. The chain couples TRBV29-1 to TRBJ2-1; D call uncertain. The CDR3 has 13 residues. Germline CDR1 and CDR2: SQVTM and ANQGSEA. V lost 0 bases and J lost 9, with 12 bases in between. CDR3 in DNA: TGCAGCGTTGAAGATCGGTCTAGGGTTGAGCAGTTCTTC. Amino acid sequence: CSVEDRSRVEQFF.

V gene TRBV28 combines with J gene TRBJ1-5; TRBD1 matches at 7 bases. The CDR3 covers 15 residues. Germline values: CDR1 MDHEN, CDR2 SYDVKM. Trimming cost V 2 bases and J 1 base; bases outside gene matches: 2. CDR3 region: CASSLRQGSNQPQHF. The CDR3 DNA follows: TGTGCCAGCAGTTTAAGACAGGGAAGCAATCAGCCCCAGCATTTT.

J is TRBJ1-2 and V is TRBV4-1; perhaps TRBD1 as D (5 bases). This CDR3 comprises 14 residues. Germline assignment: CDR1 MGHRA and CDR2 YSYEKL. V lost 1 base and J 8 bases, leaving 14 bases between the germline ends. Here the CDR3 reads CASSQAGYGEGYTF. The CDR3, as DNA: TGCGCCAGCAGCCAAGCAGGGTACGGGGAGGGCTACACCTTC.

This chain connects TRBV29-1 to TRBJ2-1; TRBD1 matches at 8 bases. Germline V gene data show CDR1 as SQVTM and CDR2 as ANQGSEA. The length of the CDR3 is 15 residues. J gave up 3 bases and V 3 bases, and 7 bases lay outside the gene matches. This CDR3 is CSVELPGGLYNEQFF. The CDR3 DNA sequence: TGCAGCGTTGAGCTCCCAGGGGGCCTCTACAATGAGCAGTTCTTC.

CDR3 bases: TGCAGTGCCCGTGGGGACGTTTCCCAGCCCCAGCATTTT. It encodes CSARGDVSQPQHF. The rearrangement links TRBV20-1 to TRBJ1-5, with D perhaps TRBD1 (5 bases). The germline V gene encodes CDR1 DFQATT and CDR2 SNEGSKA (reference sequence). This CDR3 has 13 residues. Deletions cut 6 bases from V and 7 bases from J, with 16 bases between.

This rearrangement joins TRBV7-2 to TRBJ2-1; D may correspond to TRBD1 or TRBD2 (5 bases each). This CDR3 comprises 15 residues. V lost 4 bases to trimming and J lost 6 bases, with 16 bases between them. Looked up from germline, CDR1 is SGHTA and CDR2 is FQGNSA. The CDR3 region has the DNA TGTGCCAGCAGCTCGTTCTGGGGACGGACCAATGAGCAGTTCTTC. Translating it yields CASSSFWGRTNEQFF.

The chain carries TRBV12-3 or TRBV12-4 and TRBJ1-1, with D hard to call. V was trimmed by 7 bases and J by 1 base, leaving 10 bases between them. CDR3 length: 13 amino acids. CDR3 residues: CASNRWENTEAFF. CDR3 nucleotides: TGTGCCAGCAACCGATGGGAGAACACTGAAGCTTTCTTT.

The chain uses TRBV5-1 and TRBJ2-2; the D is unclear. The CDR3 extends over 16 amino acids. Trimming shortened V by 3 bases and J by 0 bases, and 12 bases separated the two germline ends. CDR1 SGHRS and CDR2 YFSETQ come from the germline V gene. CDR3 amino acids: CASSSLLGTNTGELFF. The CDR3 DNA reads TGCGCCAGCAGCTCCCTTCTGGGGACGAACACCGGGGAGCTGTTTTTT.

The table lists this clonotype with a few counts. This chain joins TRBV20-1 and TRBJ2-5, with D possibly being TRBD1 (5 bases). The ends were cut back, 6 bases at V and 4 bases at J, with 12 bases in the middle. Germline loops: CDR1 DFQATT, CDR2 SNEGSKA (reference sequence). CDR3 size: 12 residues. CDR3 amino acids: CSAIRVGETQYF. CDR3 nucleotide sequence: TGCAGTGCCATCAGGGTTGGAGAGACCCAGTACTTC.

The chain links TRBV30 to TRBJ2-5; 8 nucleotides agree with TRBD1. V gave up 3 bases and J gave up 1 base; unmatched junction bases: 1. The CDR3 spans 13 residues. Germline V gives CDR1 GTSNPN, CDR2 SVGIG (reference sequence). This chain's CDR3 is CAWSGQGQETQYF. The DNA of the CDR3 is TGTGCCTGGAGCGGACAGGGCCAAGAGACCCAGTACTTC.

The CDR3 sequence: CASSLILAGGLDEQFF. The CDR3, as DNA: TGTGCCAGCAGCCTAATTCTAGCGGGAGGACTGGATGAGCAGTTCTTC. This chain links TRBV13 with TRBJ2-1, with 11 bases identical to TRBD2. V gave up 5 bases and J gave up 8 bases; unmatched junction bases: 11. This CDR3 comprises 16 residues. Germline V gene data show CDR1 as PRHDT and CDR2 as FYEKMQ (reference sequence).

This clonotype has a handful of counts. V gene TRBV20-1 combines with J gene TRBJ2-1; 11 bases are shared with TRBD1. There are 17 residues in the CDR3. J gave up 6 bases and V 0 bases, and 10 bases lay outside the gene matches. Germline CDR1 DFQATT, CDR2 SNEGSKA (reference sequence). The CDR3 protein is CSARDPGGQGASNEQFF. The DNA for the CDR3 is TGCAGTGCTAGAGACCCGGGAGGACAGGGGGCCTCCAATGAGCAGTTCTTC.

This chain links TRBV2 with TRBJ2-1; TRBD1 matches 9 bases. From germline, CDR1 is SNHLY and CDR2 FYNNEI. V shed 7 bases and J 7 bases; nucleotides not matched to a gene: 8. The CDR3 loop spans 14 amino acids. CDR3 sequence: CASIFYGTGNEQFF. The CDR3 DNA sequence: TGTGCCAGCATATTTTATGGGACAGGGAATGAGCAGTTCTTC.

This clonotype came up a few times. The chain is built from TRBV6-2 or TRBV6-3 and TRBJ2-7, with TRBD1 as a possible D gene (7 bases). Looked up from germline, CDR1 is MNHEY and CDR2 is SVGEGT. The CDR3 contains 13 residues. V was shortened by 2 bases and J by 5 bases, with 10 bases between the two germline ends. The CDR3: CASSYQGEDEQYF. The CDR3 DNA sequence: TGTGCCAGCAGTTACCAGGGGGAGGACGAGCAGTACTTC.

This clonotype was detected only a few times. The rearrangement links TRBV11-2 to TRBJ2-7, with D perhaps being TRBD1 or TRBD2 (5 bases each). This CDR3 is 14 amino acids long. The V end lost 1 base, the J end lost 7 bases, and 14 bases lay between the germline ends. Looked up from germline, CDR1 is SGHAT and CDR2 is FQNNGV. The CDR3 bases are TGTGCCAGCAGCTTAGCCAGAGGGGCATTGGAGCAGTACTTC. The encoded protein is CASSLARGALEQYF.

V is TRBV11-2 and J is TRBJ2-3; D might be TRBD2 (6 bases). V was trimmed by 1 base and J by 2 bases, leaving 13 bases between them. In germline, CDR1 is SGHAT, CDR2 FQNNGV. The CDR3 is made up of 16 amino acids. In DNA form, the CDR3 reads TGTGCCAGCAGCTTAGTACCCGGGACTTACACAGATACGCAGTATTTT. This codes for CASSLVPGTYTDTQYF.

This clonotype was counted only a few times. As DNA, the CDR3 is TGTGCCTGGCTGCCGGGACTAGCGACACAAGAGACCCAGTACTTC. It encodes CAWLPGLATQETQYF. The rearrangement joins TRBV30 to TRBJ2-5, with 10 bases fitting TRBD2. Germline V gene lookup returns CDR1 GTSNPN and CDR2 SVGIG (reference sequence). V lost 5 bases and J lost 2; bases outside the gene matches: 8. The CDR3 is 15 amino acids.

This clonotype was counted between two and nine times. The V gene is TRBV5-1, the J gene TRBJ2-4; D call uncertain. V was pared by 7 bases and J by 8 bases, with 13 bases between. In germline, CDR1 is SGHRS, CDR2 YFSETQ. This CDR3 region has 12 residues. The CDR3 bases are TGCGCCAGCTCTCTCCTGGGTGACATTCAGTACTTC. Translating gives CASSLLGDIQYF. Full variable domain (remainder filled in from reference TRBV5-1 and TRBJ2-4): KAGVTQTPRYLIKTRGQQVTLSCSPISGHRSVSWYQQTPGQGLQFLFEYFSETQRNKGNFPGRFSGRQFSNSRSEMNVSTLELGDSALYLCASSLLGDIQYFGAGTRLSVL.

This clonotype was picked up one time. The chain recombines TRBV5-1 with TRBJ2-7; TRBD1 is a possible D gene (5 bases). Trimming took 3 bases from V and 6 from J, leaving 19 bases between them. The CDR3 is made up of 15 amino acids. Germline-derived CDR1 and CDR2 are SGHRS and YFSETQ. The CDR3: CASSSLPSRAVEQYF. The DNA of the CDR3 is TGCGCCAGCAGCTCACTCCCTTCCAGGGCGGTCGAGCAGTACTTC.

This clonotype was observed a handful of times. The rearrangement joins TRBV5-1 to TRBJ2-5; TRBD2 is a possible D gene (5 bases). The CDR3 has 14 amino acids. Germline loops: CDR1 SGHRS, CDR2 YFSETQ. The V end was cut by 4 bases, the J end by 1 base, with 11 bases between. CDR3 in amino acids: CASSHGERQETQYF. The CDR3 DNA is TGCGCCAGCAGCCACGGGGAGCGCCAAGAGACCCAGTACTTC.